A single sample is the source of the 25 T cell receptor beta chains below, sequenced in a study of shared clonotypes between healthy human individuals. TCRdb's table, derived via immunoSEQ multiplex PCR, lists solely in-frame clones and lacks some. The table records 550,000 to 700,000 clones, more than 70% of them present only once. Sequenced: memory CD4+ T cells sorted from blood. Described subset: CD45RA-negative fraction. These receptors were obtained from a woman aged 25 to 45 in good health.

In its sample, this clone was seen many times. V gene TRBV6-5 combines with J gene TRBJ2-5, with 8 bases lining up with TRBD2. This CDR3 is built from 13 residues. With V trimmed by 6 bases and J by 3 bases, 3 bases remained unmatched. From germline, CDR1 is MNHEY and CDR2 SVGAGI. The CDR3 nucleotides are TGTGCCAGCAGACGAGCGGGAGAAGAGACCCAGTACTTC. Its protein product is CASRRAGEETQYF.

This chain uses TRBV2 with TRBJ2-2; D not resolved. This CDR3 region has 13 residues. Trimming took 4 bases from V and 0 from J, leaving 3 bases between them. Germline V gene lookup returns CDR1 SNHLY and CDR2 FYNNEI. CDR3 sequence (DNA): TGTGCCAGCAGTGCAACGAACACCGGGGAGCTGTTTTTT. This codes for CASSATNTGELFF.

The genes are TRBV10-3 and TRBJ2-3; 7 bases map to TRBD2. V was clipped by 2 bases and J by 3 bases; unmatched bases: 8. There are 16 residues in the CDR3. The germline CDR1 and CDR2 sequences are ENHRY and SYGVKD. CDR3 amino acids: CAISEGARLATDTQYF. CDR3 in DNA: TGTGCCATCAGTGAGGGAGCGAGACTAGCAACAGATACGCAGTATTTT.

This rearrangement joins TRBV19 to TRBJ2-7, with 7 bases identical to TRBD1. The V and J ends lost 4 bases and 2 bases, in that order; junction bases with no gene match: 5. Germline CDR1 is LNHDA and CDR2 is SQIVND (reference sequence). The CDR3 consists of 14 residues. The CDR3 bases are TGTGCCAGTAGTACCCAGACAGGGACCTACGAGCAGTACTTC. This gives the protein CASSTQTGTYEQYF.

The rearrangement uses TRBV10-3 and TRBJ2-7; 8 nucleotides line up with TRBD2. The CDR3 is made up of 13 amino acids. J was trimmed by 3 bases and V by 7 bases; bases with no gene match: 5. Germline CDR1 is ENHRY and CDR2 is SYGVKD. CDR3 in DNA: TGTGCCATCACCGATCGGGAGGGCTACGAGCAGTACTTC. It codes for CAITDREGYEQYF.

In regard to this clone: The identical CDR3 is also encoded by other nucleotide sequences in the sample. The chain recombines TRBV6-5 with TRBJ2-6; D gene ambiguous. Trimming cost V 2 bases and J 1 base, with 6 bases left between them. The CDR3 totals 15 residues. CDR1 is MNHEY, CDR2 SVGAGI, per germline. CDR3 sequence (DNA): TGTGCCAGCAGTTACCAGGTATCTGGGGCCAACGTCCTGACTTTC. Residues: CASSYQVSGANVLTF.

The genes are TRBV6-5 and TRBJ2-7, with 7 bases that match TRBD1. The CDR3 has 11 residues. Germline trimming cut 2 bases from V and 8 bases from J; bases unmatched to any gene: 0. The germline CDR1 and CDR2 sequences are MNHEY and SVGAGI. Here the CDR3 reads CASSYRGQQYF. CDR3 DNA sequence: TGTGCCAGCAGTTACAGGGGGCAGCAGTACTTC.

J is TRBJ2-7 and V is TRBV7-2, with D perhaps TRBD2 (6 bases). V shed 2 bases and J shed 3 bases, with 11 bases lying between them. The length of the CDR3 is 14 residues. Germline V lookup: CDR1 SGHTA, CDR2 FQGNSA. CDR3 region: CASSLYAGNYEQYF. The CDR3, as DNA: TGTGCCAGCAGCTTATACGCGGGGAACTACGAGCAGTACTTC.

The rearrangement uses TRBV6-1 and TRBJ2-7, with D perhaps matching TRBD1 (6 bases). Germline assignment: CDR1 MNHNS and CDR2 SASEGT. V lost 4 bases and J lost 1, with 8 bases in between. There are 13 residues in the CDR3. The CDR3 coding sequence is TGTGCCAGCAGTGGGGGACATTCCTACGAGCAGTACTTC. Protein sequence: CASSGGHSYEQYF.

The chain carries TRBV7-9 and TRBJ1-1; D gene ambiguous. Per the germline V gene, CDR1 is SEHNR and CDR2 is FQNEAQ (reference sequence). The CDR3 is made up of 15 amino acids. Trimming left V 1 base short and J 7 bases short, with 16 bases between. The CDR3 protein is CASSLGFAEVDEAFF. Here the CDR3 DNA reads TGTGCCAGCAGCTTAGGGTTCGCGGAGGTAGATGAAGCTTTCTTT.

This rearrangement joins TRBV6-6 to TRBJ2-7; 15 nucleotides align to TRBD2. CDR1 is MNHNY, CDR2 SVGAGI, per germline (reference sequence). The CDR3 has 15 residues. J was trimmed by 4 bases and V by 7 bases; bases with no gene match: 5. For the CDR3, the DNA is TGTGCCAGCACCCCAGGGACTAGCGGGAGGTACGAGCAGTACTTC. Translation gives CASTPGTSGRYEQYF.

The genes are TRBV7-2 and TRBJ2-1; 7 nucleotides match TRBD2. In germline, CDR1 is SGHTA, CDR2 FQGNSA. The junction had 4 bases not matched to a gene; V was cut back by 1 base and J by 7 bases. The CDR3 has 14 amino acids. CDR3: CASSLVVSGNEQFF. As DNA, the CDR3 is TGTGCCAGCAGCTTAGTAGTTAGCGGGAATGAGCAGTTCTTC.

The V and J genes are TRBV11-2 and TRBJ2-3; maybe TRBD2 (6 bases). This CDR3 has 14 amino acids. With 1 base removed from V and 9 bases from J, the gap between germline ends came to 14 bases. Germline loops: CDR1 SGHAT, CDR2 FQNNGV. The CDR3 spells CASSLAGDPPTQYF. Written as DNA, the CDR3 is TGTGCCAGCAGCTTAGCGGGAGATCCCCCCACGCAGTATTTT.

With respect to this clone: This CDR3 is also generated by other DNA sequences in the sample. J is TRBJ2-1 and V is TRBV5-1, with 7 bases identical to TRBD1. The CDR3 has 12 residues. Trimming removed 3 bases from V and 8 bases from J; junction bases left unmatched: 2. Germline CDR1 and CDR2: SGHRS and YFSETQ. DNA for the CDR3: TGCGCCAGCAGCTCACAGGGGTATGAGCAGTTCTTC. This encodes CASSSQGYEQFF.

The rearrangement uses TRBV11-2 and TRBJ2-5; no reliable D call. V shed 4 bases and J shed 5 bases, with 8 bases lying between them. This CDR3 is 12 amino acids long. The V gene's germline CDR1 is SGHAT and CDR2 FQNNGV. The CDR3 DNA sequence: TGTGCCAGCAGCTCTTACGGGGAGACCCAGTACTTC. Translating gives CASSSYGETQYF.

This clone was counted once. V usage is TRBV6-1 and J usage is TRBJ2-6; a possible D gene is TRBD1 (6 bases). Trimming shortened V by 6 bases and J by 4 bases, and 13 bases separated the two germline ends. The CDR3 is 15 amino acids. Germline V gene sequence: CDR1 MNHNS, CDR2 SASEGT. As DNA, the CDR3 is TGTGCCAGCAGCCTCTGGGGGCTAGGGGCCAACGTCCTGACTTTC. This codes for CASSLWGLGANVLTF.

The gene calls are TRBV7-9 and TRBJ2-3; D remains ambiguous. Trimming shortened V by 3 bases and J by 6 bases, and 13 bases separated the two germline ends. The CDR3 is 14 residues long. Germline CDR1 SEHNR, CDR2 FQNEAQ (reference sequence). The CDR3 loop reads CASSLGQAPDTQYF. The CDR3 nucleotides read TGTGCCAGCAGCTTGGGTCAAGCGCCGGATACGCAGTATTTT.

The rearrangement links TRBV4-2 to TRBJ1-1; possible D gene TRBD1, 6 bases. The CDR3 sequence is 15 residues long. Trimming took 5 bases from V and 2 from J, leaving 15 bases between them. The germline V gene has CDR1 LGHNA and CDR2 YNFKEQ. The CDR3 region has the DNA TGTGCCAGCAGCGTGCCGGGACAAAGAAACACTGAAGCTTTCTTT. Residues: CASSVPGQRNTEAFF.

The rearrangement links TRBV19 to TRBJ2-1, with D perhaps matching TRBD2 (6 bases). Per germline, CDR1 LNHDA and CDR2 SQIVND (reference sequence). This CDR3 contains 15 residues. Trimming pared 4 bases from V and 4 bases from J, leaving 14 bases between. Here the CDR3 reads CASSRGSGAYNEQFF. The CDR3 DNA reads TGTGCCAGTAGTAGGGGTAGCGGAGCGTACAATGAGCAGTTCTTC.

This clone was picked up a small number of times. Other DNA sequences within the sample encode an identical CDR3. J is TRBJ1-1 and V is TRBV2; possible D gene TRBD1, 5 bases. Between the trimmed V and J ends, which lost 3 bases and 11 bases, there was a span of 16 bases. This CDR3 contains 13 residues. Germline CDR1 is SNHLY and CDR2 is FYNNEI. CDR3: CASSDRDPVRAFF. CDR3 DNA: TGTGCCAGCAGTGACCGGGACCCCGTCCGGGCTTTCTTT.

CDR3 region: CASSTGLAGESVSYEQYF. CDR3 sequence (DNA): TGTGCCAGCAGCACCGGACTAGCGGGAGAGTCAGTTTCGTACGAGCAGTACTTC. The rearrangement joins TRBV13 to TRBJ2-7, with 13 positions matching TRBD2. Germline V gives CDR1 PRHDT, CDR2 FYEKMQ (reference sequence). This CDR3 region has 18 residues. V dropped 5 bases and J dropped 4; count of bases not matched to a gene: 14.

This chain connects TRBV28 to TRBJ2-5; D remains ambiguous. Trimming took off 3 bases at V and 5 bases at J, with 25 bases between the two ends. The germline V gene encodes CDR1 MDHEN and CDR2 SYDVKM. The CDR3 totals 18 residues. The CDR3: CASSFSPGSWSGEETQYF. The CDR3 DNA reads as TGTGCCAGCAGTTTCAGTCCCGGAAGCTGGAGTGGTGAGGAGACCCAGTACTTC. The whole variable domain, filled in from reference TRBV28 and TRBJ2-5, reads DVKVTQSSRYLVKRTGEKVFLECVQDMDHENMFWYRQDPGLGLRLIYFSYDVKMKEKGDIPEGYSVSREKKERFSLILESASTNQTSMYLCASSFSPGSWSGEETQYFGPGTRLLVL.

The rearrangement links TRBV18 to TRBJ1-5; D possibly corresponds to TRBD1 (5 bases). In germline, CDR1 is KGHSH, CDR2 LQKENI. Deletions cut 6 bases from V and 7 bases from J, with 13 bases between. This CDR3 contains 13 residues. The CDR3 nucleotides read TGTGCCAGCTCGCTGGGTAGGGGCCAGCCCCAGCATTTT. Residues: CASSLGRGQPQHF.

The V gene is TRBV9, the J gene TRBJ2-7, with 10 bases that match TRBD2. Per germline, CDR1 SGDLS and CDR2 YYNGEE. The junction had 5 bases not matched to a gene; V was cut back by 2 bases and J by 6 bases. This CDR3 spans 14 amino acids. The CDR3 spells CASSVVPSGSEQYF. The CDR3 nucleotides read TGTGCCAGCAGCGTTGTACCTAGCGGGAGCGAGCAGTACTTC.

The chain couples TRBV19 to TRBJ1-5; 9 nucleotides agree with TRBD1. This CDR3 contains 19 residues. The V gene end was trimmed by 3 bases and the J gene end by 2 bases; junction bases not matched to a gene: 14. Germline CDR1 and CDR2: LNHDA and SQIVND (reference sequence). The CDR3 sequence is CASSISDSGTGFGNQPQHF. Written as DNA, the CDR3 is TGTGCCAGTAGTATCAGTGACTCCGGGACAGGGTTTGGCAATCAGCCCCAGCATTTT. The variable domain in full, completed from reference TRBV19 and TRBJ1-5, reads DGGITQSPKYLFRKEGQNVTLSCEQNLNHDAMYWYRQDPGQGLRLIYYSQIVNDFQKGDIAEGYSVSREKKESFPLTVTSAQKNPTAFYLCASSISDSGTGFGNQPQHFGDGTRLSIL.